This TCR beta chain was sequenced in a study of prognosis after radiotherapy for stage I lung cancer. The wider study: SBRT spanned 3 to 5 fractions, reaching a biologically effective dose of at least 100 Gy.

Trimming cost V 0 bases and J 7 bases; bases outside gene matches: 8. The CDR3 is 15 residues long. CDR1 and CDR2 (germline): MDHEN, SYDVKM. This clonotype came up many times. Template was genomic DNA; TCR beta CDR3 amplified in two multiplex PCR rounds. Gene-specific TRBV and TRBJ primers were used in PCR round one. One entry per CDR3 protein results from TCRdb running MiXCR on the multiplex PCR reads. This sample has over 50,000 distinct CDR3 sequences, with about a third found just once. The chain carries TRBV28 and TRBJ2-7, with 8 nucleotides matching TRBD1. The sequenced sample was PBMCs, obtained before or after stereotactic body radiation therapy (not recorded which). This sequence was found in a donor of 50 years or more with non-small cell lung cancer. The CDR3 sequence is CASSLWGQGAEEQYF. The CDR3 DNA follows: TGTGCCAGCAGTTTATGGGGGCAGGGGGCTGAAGAGCAGTACTTC.